This T cell receptor gamma chain was found in a study of human gamma delta and Vdelta1 T cells. TCRdb re-called clones from the PCR reads via CATT. The repertoire consists of 4,000 to 5,000 gamma-chain clones, with under 35% occurring once and the leading ten covering just under 3%. CDR1 and CDR2 from the germline V gene are EGSNGY and YDSYNSKV. V was pared by 6 bases and J by 3 bases, with 5 bases of the junction left unmatched. The CDR3 is 12 residues long. Comment on this clone: What it binds is not known.

The sample taken for sequencing was Vdelta1 gamma-delta T cells from blood grown in culture (DOT cells). The V and J genes are TRGV2 and TRGJ1 or TRGJ2. The sequence was collected from a human donor in good health. CDR3 coding DNA: TGTGCCACCTGGACTAGTTATTATAAGAAACTCTTT. Translation: CATWTSYYKKLF.